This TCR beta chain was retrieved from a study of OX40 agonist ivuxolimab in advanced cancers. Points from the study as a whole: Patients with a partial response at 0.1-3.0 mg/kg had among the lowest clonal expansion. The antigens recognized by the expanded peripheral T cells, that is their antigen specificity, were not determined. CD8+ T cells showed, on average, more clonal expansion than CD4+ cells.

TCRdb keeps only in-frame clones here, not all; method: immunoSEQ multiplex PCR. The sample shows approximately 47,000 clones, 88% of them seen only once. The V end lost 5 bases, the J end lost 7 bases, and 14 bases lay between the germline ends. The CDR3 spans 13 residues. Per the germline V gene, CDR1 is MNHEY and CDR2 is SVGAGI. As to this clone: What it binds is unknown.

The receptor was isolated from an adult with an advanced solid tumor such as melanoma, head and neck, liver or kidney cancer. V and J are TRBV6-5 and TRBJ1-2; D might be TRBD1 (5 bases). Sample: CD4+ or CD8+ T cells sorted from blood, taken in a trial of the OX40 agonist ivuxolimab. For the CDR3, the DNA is TGTGCCAGCAGTGATCAGACGGGGACTGGCTACACCTTC. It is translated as CASSDQTGTGYTF.